The 19 T cell receptor beta chains given below trace back to one sample, sequenced in a study of identical twins (dated by TCRdb to between 2015 and 2016). Library method: 5' RACE. For sequencing, an Illumina HiSeq 2000 was employed. TCRdb handled the public reads itself, with Q25 trimming in fastp and clone calling in MiXCR, and kept productive beta chains. Merged by CDR3 protein, the rows form single entries marked with the most common genes and DNA. The sample data list about 660,000 distinct CDR3 sequences, and around 8.6% of these were observed just once. The ten largest make up around 0.95% of the sample. This same sample was also taken into another study, of yellow fever vaccine responses in identical twins.

Material: PBMCs. These receptors all stem from a woman aged 18-29 years in good health.

The chain recombines TRBV4-3 with TRBJ2-2; no firm D call. CDR3 length equals 16 residues. V lost 0 bases to trimming and J lost 3 bases, with 11 bases between them. The germline CDR1 and CDR2 sequences are LGHNA and YSLEER. CDR3 DNA: TGCGCCAGCAGCCAAGAGAATTACCGAGACACCGGGGAGCTGTTTTTT. This gives the protein CASSQENYRDTGELFF.

J is TRBJ2-7 and V is TRBV7-8; D is possibly TRBD2 (7 bases). Trimming took 1 base from V and 3 from J, leaving 16 bases between them. The germline V gene encodes CDR1 SGHVS and CDR2 FQNEAQ. This CDR3 has 16 amino acids. The CDR3 bases are TGTGCCAGCAGCTTAGGCCGGGCGGGGGCCCGCTACGAGCAGTACTTC. Translating it yields CASSLGRAGARYEQYF.

V is TRBV6-5 and J is TRBJ2-1; no definite D call. In germline, CDR1 is MNHEY, CDR2 SVGAGI. The germline V and J ends were trimmed by 2 bases and 0 bases, with 8 bases remaining between them. The CDR3 length is 15 residues. This chain's CDR3 is CASSYDKNSYNEQFF. The CDR3 DNA follows: TGTGCCAGCAGTTACGATAAAAACTCCTACAATGAGCAGTTCTTC.

In this sample, this clonotype turned up a few times. This chain links TRBV12-5 with TRBJ2-2; no clear D gene. The length of the CDR3 is 16 residues. Germline V gene sequence: CDR1 LGHNT, CDR2 FRNRAP. V was pared by 5 bases and J by 2 bases, with 15 bases between. In DNA form, the CDR3 reads TGTGCTAGTGGTCCTAACTACCCCAGTAACACCGGGGAGCTGTTTTTT. Translating gives CASGPNYPSNTGELFF.

The V gene is TRBV6-1, the J gene TRBJ2-3, with D perhaps assigned TRBD1 or TRBD2 (5 bases each). Germline V lookup: CDR1 MNHNS, CDR2 SASEGT. The CDR3 loop spans 14 amino acids. V was trimmed by 11 bases and J by 4 bases, leaving 19 bases between them. The CDR3 sequence: CAVLRDHPPDTQYF. CDR3 coding DNA: TGTGCCGTCCTACGGGACCACCCCCCAGATACGCAGTATTTT.

This clonotype was counted ten times or more. The J gene is TRBJ2-2, the V gene TRBV15; D remains unclear. Trimming cost V 1 base and J 7 bases, with 10 bases left between them. Germline CDR1 is LNHNV and CDR2 is YYDKDF (reference sequence). This CDR3 has 14 residues. The CDR3 coding sequence is TGTGCCACCAGCAGAGTCGGTGAAGGCGGGGAGCTGTTTTTT. It specifies CATSRVGEGGELFF.

This chain joins TRBV15 and TRBJ2-1; 8 bases line up with TRBD2. Trimming at V came to 3 bases and at J to 2 bases, leaving 3 bases not matched to a gene. The CDR3 has 15 amino acids. Germline V lookup: CDR1 LNHNV, CDR2 YYDKDF (reference sequence). The CDR3 nucleotides read TGTGCCACCAGCAGGGAAGCGGGGGCCTACAATGAGCAGTTCTTC. Its translation is CATSREAGAYNEQFF.

This clonotype has only a few counts. The chain is built from TRBV10-3 and TRBJ2-1, with 7 bases that match TRBD1. Germline values: CDR1 ENHRY, CDR2 SYGVKD. V was clipped by 4 bases and J by 4 bases; unmatched bases: 4. The CDR3 loop spans 14 amino acids. This CDR3 is CAISVDRTYNEQFF. The CDR3 nucleotides are TGTGCCATCAGTGTGGACAGGACATACAATGAGCAGTTCTTC.

The rearrangement uses TRBV5-1 and TRBJ2-7; 11 nucleotides agree with TRBD1. From germline, CDR1 is SGHRS and CDR2 YFSETQ. The CDR3 totals 14 residues. Germline trimming cut 4 bases from V and 3 bases from J; bases unmatched to any gene: 3. CDR3 bases: TGCGCCAGCAGCAAGGGACAGGGGGGCTACGAGCAGTACTTC. Translating gives CASSKGQGGYEQYF.

This clonotype was seen ten or more times. The chain carries TRBV29-1 and TRBJ2-2; a possible D gene is TRBD2 (6 bases). This CDR3 is built from 14 residues. Trimming stripped 6 bases from V and 6 bases from J, with 17 bases between. Looked up from germline, CDR1 is SQVTM and CDR2 is ANQGSEA. CDR3 residues: CSVTKTSLAGELFF. Here the CDR3 DNA reads TGCAGCGTCACCAAGACTAGTTTAGCCGGGGAGCTGTTTTTT.

This clonotype occurred many times. The rearrangement joins TRBV9 to TRBJ2-7; TRBD1 aligns across 9 bases. The CDR3 is 16 amino acids. Per germline, CDR1 SGDLS and CDR2 YYNGEE. The V and J ends lost 4 bases and 0 bases, in that order; junction bases with no gene match: 8. The CDR3: CASSRGTGRISYEQYF. The CDR3 DNA reads as TGTGCCAGCAGCCGTGGGACAGGGAGGATCTCCTACGAGCAGTACTTC.

This clonotype was recorded a few times. This chain connects TRBV5-1 to TRBJ2-2, with D possibly being TRBD1 (6 bases). V shed 4 bases and J shed 2 bases, with 12 bases lying between them. In germline, CDR1 is SGHRS, CDR2 YFSETQ. CDR3 length: 15 amino acids. CDR3 in DNA: TGCGCCAGCAGCCTGACAGGACAAAACACCGGGGAGCTGTTTTTT. Amino acid sequence: CASSLTGQNTGELFF.

This clonotype has only a few counts. This sequence joins TRBV5-1 and TRBJ1-1, with D perhaps matching TRBD1 (5 bases). The CDR3 has 18 residues. Between the trimmed V and J ends, which lost 0 bases and 7 bases, there was a span of 25 bases. Germline V lookup: CDR1 SGHRS, CDR2 YFSETQ. The CDR3 nucleotides are TGCGCCAGCAGCTTGGGGTGGTACCGGGCGGAGTTGGGGGATGAAGCTTTCTTT. It is translated as CASSLGWYRAELGDEAFF.

This clonotype was seen only a few times. The rearrangement joins TRBV4-3 to TRBJ2-3; D perhaps matches TRBD2 (6 bases). Germline values: CDR1 LGHNA, CDR2 YSLEER. The CDR3 totals 17 residues. The germline V and J ends were trimmed by 3 bases and 4 bases, with 20 bases remaining between them. The CDR3 bases are TGCGCCAGCAGCCAGGCAATAGGGAGGAACCGTGCAGATACGCAGTATTTT. As protein: CASSQAIGRNRADTQYF.

The chain couples TRBV20-1 to TRBJ2-3; 7 bases match TRBD2. V trimming: 6 bases; J trimming: 5 bases; junction bases outside the gene matches: 5. Germline CDR1 and CDR2: DFQATT and SNEGSKA (reference sequence). The CDR3 covers 12 residues. CDR3 loop: CSAKTGGDTQYF. The DNA for the CDR3 is TGCAGTGCCAAAACGGGGGGAGATACGCAGTATTTT.

This clonotype was counted at least ten times. This rearrangement joins TRBV12-3 or TRBV12-4 to TRBJ1-1; D not resolved. The CDR3 runs 12 residues. Trimming pared 6 bases from V and 0 bases from J, leaving 5 bases between. Here the CDR3 reads CASRTLNTEAFF. CDR3 sequence (DNA): TGTGCCAGCAGAACATTGAACACTGAAGCTTTCTTT.

This clonotype occurred a few times. CDR3 amino acids: CSANIAATQYF. CDR3 DNA: TGCAGTGCAAATATAGCGGCAACGCAGTATTTT. The V and J genes are TRBV20-1 and TRBJ2-3, with D maybe TRBD2 (6 bases). The CDR3 contains 11 residues. CDR1 is DFQATT and CDR2 is SNEGSKA in the germline V gene (reference sequence). Trimming took 6 bases from V and 9 from J, leaving 13 bases between them.

The rearrangement uses TRBV12-3 or TRBV12-4 and TRBJ2-5, with TRBD1 identical over 9 bases. The CDR3 spans 16 residues. V was clipped by 6 bases and J by 0 bases; unmatched bases: 8. The CDR3 sequence is CASSTGTGKDQETQYF. As DNA, the CDR3 is TGTGCCAGCAGCACCGGGACAGGGAAAGACCAAGAGACCCAGTACTTC.

J is TRBJ2-7 and V is TRBV12-5; TRBD1 aligns across 8 bases. The CDR3 is 13 amino acids. Germline V lookup: CDR1 LGHNT, CDR2 FRNRAP. After removal of 6 bases from V and 3 bases from J, the junction contained 4 bases not matched to a gene. CDR3: CASGTGGFYEQYF. The DNA of the CDR3 is TGTGCTAGTGGCACAGGGGGTTTCTACGAGCAGTACTTC.